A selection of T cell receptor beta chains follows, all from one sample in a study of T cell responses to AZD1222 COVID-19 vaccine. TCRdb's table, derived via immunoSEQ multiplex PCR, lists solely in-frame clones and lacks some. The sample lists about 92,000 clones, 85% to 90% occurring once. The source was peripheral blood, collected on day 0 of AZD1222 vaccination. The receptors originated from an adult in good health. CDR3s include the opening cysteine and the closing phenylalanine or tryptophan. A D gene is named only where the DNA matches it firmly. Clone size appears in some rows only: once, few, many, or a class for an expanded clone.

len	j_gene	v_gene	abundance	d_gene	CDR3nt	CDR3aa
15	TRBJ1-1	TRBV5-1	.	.	TGCGCCAGCAGCAGCGTCCAGGGAGAAGGTACTGAAGCTTTCTTT	CASSSVQGEGTEAFF
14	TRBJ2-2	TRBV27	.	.	TGTGCCAGCAGTTTGCTAGGGGAGTACGGGGAGCTGTTTTTT	CASSLLGEYGELFF
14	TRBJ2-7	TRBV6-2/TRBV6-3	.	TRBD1	TGTGCCAGCAGTTGGACAGGGCGATCCTACGAGCAGTACTTC	CASSWTGRSYEQYF
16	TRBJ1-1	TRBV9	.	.	TGTGCCAGCAGCCCTCGTCGACGGCCTGTGAACACTGAAGCTTTCTTT	CASSPRRRPVNTEAFF
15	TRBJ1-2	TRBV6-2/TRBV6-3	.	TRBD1	TGTGCCAGCAGTTACTCGGGACAGGGGTCATTGGGCTACACCTTC	CASSYSGQGSLGYTF
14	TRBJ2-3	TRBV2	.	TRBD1	TGTGCCAGCAGGGGACAGGGGGAGGTAGATACGCAGTATTTT	CASRGQGEVDTQYF
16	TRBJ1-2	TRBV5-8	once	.	TGTGCCAGCAGCTTAATACAGGGTCTCGATAACTATGGCTACACCTTC	CASSLIQGLDNYGYTF
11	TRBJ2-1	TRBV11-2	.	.	TGTGCCAGCAGCTTAACCGATGAGCAGTTCTTC	CASSLTDEQFF
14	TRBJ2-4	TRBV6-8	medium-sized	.	TGTGCCAGCAGACGCGCGGGACAGTGGGCTAGAAATTGCTTC	CASRRAGQWARNCF
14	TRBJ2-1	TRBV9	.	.	TGTGCCAGCAGCGCGGAGGTTAACTACAATGAGCAGTTCTTC	CASSAEVNYNEQFF
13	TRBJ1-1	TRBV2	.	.	TGTGCCAGCACCCCGACACTGAACACTGAAGCTTTCTTT	CASTPTLNTEAFF
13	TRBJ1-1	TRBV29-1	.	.	TGCAGCGTTGTGGGGACGCCCGGCACTGAAGCTTTCTTT	CSVVGTPGTEAFF
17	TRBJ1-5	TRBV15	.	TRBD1	TGTGCCACCAGCAGTTTCCGGGACAGGGTTAAGGGTTTGGCCCAGCATTTT	CATSSFRDRVKGLAQHF
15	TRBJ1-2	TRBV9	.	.	TGTGCCAGCAGCGGGAGAGGGGGGCCGGGTTATGGCTACACCTTC	CASSGRGGPGYGYTF
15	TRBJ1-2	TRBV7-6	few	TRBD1	TGTGCCAGCAGCCTACGACAGGGGTTTGCAAGCGGCTACACCTTC	CASSLRQGFASGYTF
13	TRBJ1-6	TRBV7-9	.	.	TGTGCCAGCAGCTCTGCAGGGGTCTCACCCCTCCACTTT	CASSSAGVSPLHF
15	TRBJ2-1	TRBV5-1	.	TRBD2	TGCGCCAGCAGCTTGGCTAGCGGGAGTATCTCCGAGCAGTTCTTC	CASSLASGSISEQFF
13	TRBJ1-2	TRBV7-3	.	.	TGTGCCAGCAGCTTGACGGGGCACGTGGGCTACACCTTC	CASSLTGHVGYTF
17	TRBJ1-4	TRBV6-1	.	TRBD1	TGTGCCAGCAGTGAAAGTGCCGGGGCAGGGGGCTCCGAAAAACTGTTTTTT	CASSESAGAGGSEKLFF
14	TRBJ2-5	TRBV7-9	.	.	TGTGCCAGCAGCATACAGGGAATTGAAGAGACCCAGTACTTC	CASSIQGIEETQYF
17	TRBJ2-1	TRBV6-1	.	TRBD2	TGTGCCAGCAGTGAAAATGGGGGCGGGAGGGTCTACAATGAGCAGTTCTTC	CASSENGGGRVYNEQFF
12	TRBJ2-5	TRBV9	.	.	TGTGCCAGCAGCGGGATACAAGAGACCCAGTACTTC	CASSGIQETQYF
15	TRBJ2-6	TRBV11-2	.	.	TGTGCCAGCAGTCTCCGGGGGACTGGGGCCAACGTCCTGACTTTC	CASSLRGTGANVLTF
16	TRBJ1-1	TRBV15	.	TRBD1	TGTGCCACCAGCCCTCGGACAGGCGTAATGAACACTGAAGCTTTCTTT	CATSPRTGVMNTEAFF
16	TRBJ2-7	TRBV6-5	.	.	TGTGCCAGCAGTTCCCACCGACAGAAAGACTTTTACGAGCAGTACTTC	CASSSHRQKDFYEQYF
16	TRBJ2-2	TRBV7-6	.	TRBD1	TGTGCCAGCAGCTTCCGGGGACAGGGGGTCACCGGGGAGCTGTTTTTT	CASSFRGQGVTGELFF
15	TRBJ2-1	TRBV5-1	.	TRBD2	TGCGCCAGCAGCGTCGGGACTAGCGGCTACAATGAGCAGTTCTTC	CASSVGTSGYNEQFF
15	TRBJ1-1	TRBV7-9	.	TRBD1	TGTGCCAGCAGCTTATGGACAGGGAGAGTGCGAGAAGCTTTCTTT	CASSLWTGRVREAFF
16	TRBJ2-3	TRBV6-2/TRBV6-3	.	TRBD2	TGTGCCAGCAGTCCCCTAGCGGGAGAGACCACAGATACGCAGTATTTT	CASSPLAGETTDTQYF
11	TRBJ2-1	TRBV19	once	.	TGTGCCAGTAGTATTGAGGAAGAGCAGTTCTTC	CASSIEEEQFF
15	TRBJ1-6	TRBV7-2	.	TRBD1	TGTGCCAGCAGCTTAGAGGGACAGGAATATTCACCCCTCCACTTT	CASSLEGQEYSPLHF
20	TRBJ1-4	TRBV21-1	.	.	TGTGCCAGCAGCAAAGAGGACAGGTGCGGGAAAGATCAAACTAATGAAAAACTGTTTTTT	CASSKEDRCGKDQTNEKLFF
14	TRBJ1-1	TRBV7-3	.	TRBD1	TGTGCCAGCAGCTCAGGGGGCGCGAACACTGAAGCTTTCTTT	CASSSGGANTEAFF
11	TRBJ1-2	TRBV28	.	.	TGTGCCAGCAGCCCACATACGGGCTACACCTTC	CASSPHTGYTF
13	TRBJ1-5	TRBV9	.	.	TGTGCCAGCAGCGTAGGGTGGGATCAGCCCCAGCATTTT	CASSVGWDQPQHF
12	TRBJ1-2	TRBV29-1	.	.	TGCAGCGGCAGGGATACTAACTATGGCTACACCTTC	CSGRDTNYGYTF
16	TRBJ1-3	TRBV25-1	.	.	TGTGCCAGCAGTGAATTACTAGGGGGTTCTGGAAACACCATATATTTT	CASSELLGGSGNTIYF
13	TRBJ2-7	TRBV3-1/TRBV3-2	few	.	TGTGCCAGCAGCCCTCCGTGGGGCTACGAGCAGTACTTC	CASSPPWGYEQYF
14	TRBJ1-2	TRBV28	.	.	TGTGCCAGCAGTTTAAACAAGGGCCGGAATAGGTACACCTTC	CASSLNKGRNRYTF
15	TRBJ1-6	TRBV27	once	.	TGTGCCAGCAGTTCCATAGGGGGAAGTGATTCACCCCTCCACTTT	CASSSIGGSDSPLHF
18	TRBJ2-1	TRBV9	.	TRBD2	TGTGCCAGCAGCGAGATGATTAGCGGGACTAGCTCCTACAATGAGCAGTTCTTC	CASSEMISGTSSYNEQFF
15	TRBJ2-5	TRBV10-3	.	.	TGTGCCATCAGTGATCGGACTCAGAGGGGAGAGACCCAGTACTTC	CAISDRTQRGETQYF
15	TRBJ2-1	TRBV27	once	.	TGTGCCAGCAGTGGAACGGGGGCCCTCTACAATGAGCAGTTCTTC	CASSGTGALYNEQFF
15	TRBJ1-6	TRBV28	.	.	TGTGCCAGCAGTTTGTCCGGTGGAGGGAATTCACCCCTCCACTTT	CASSLSGGGNSPLHF
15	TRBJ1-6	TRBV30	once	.	TGTGCCTGGAGACCCAGGAGCTCCTATAATTCACCCCTCCACTTT	CAWRPRSSYNSPLHF
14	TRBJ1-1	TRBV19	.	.	TGTGCCAGTAGTATACAGGCCATGAACACTGAAGCTTTCTTT	CASSIQAMNTEAFF
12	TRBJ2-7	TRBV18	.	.	TGTGCCAGCTCACCGAAAGCCCACGAGCAGTACTTC	CASSPKAHEQYF
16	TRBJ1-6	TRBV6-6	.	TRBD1	TGTGCCAGCAGCTCCAGACAGGGGGCGAATAATTCACCCCTCCACTTT	CASSSRQGANNSPLHF
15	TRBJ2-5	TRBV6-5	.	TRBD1	TGTGCCAGCAGCCTTGGACAGGGAGGTTGGGAGACCCAGTACTTC	CASSLGQGGWETQYF